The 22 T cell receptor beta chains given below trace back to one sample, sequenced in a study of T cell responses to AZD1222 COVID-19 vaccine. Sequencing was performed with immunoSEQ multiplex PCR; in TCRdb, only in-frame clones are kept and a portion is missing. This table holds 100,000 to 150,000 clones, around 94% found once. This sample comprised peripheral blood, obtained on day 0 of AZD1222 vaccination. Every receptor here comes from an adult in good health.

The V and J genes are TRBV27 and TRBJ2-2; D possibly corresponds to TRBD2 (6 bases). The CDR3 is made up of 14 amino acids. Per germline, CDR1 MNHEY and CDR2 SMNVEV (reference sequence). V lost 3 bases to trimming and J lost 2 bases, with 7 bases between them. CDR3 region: CASSLGLNTGELFF. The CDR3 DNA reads TGTGCCAGCAGTTTGGGACTTAACACCGGGGAGCTGTTTTTT.

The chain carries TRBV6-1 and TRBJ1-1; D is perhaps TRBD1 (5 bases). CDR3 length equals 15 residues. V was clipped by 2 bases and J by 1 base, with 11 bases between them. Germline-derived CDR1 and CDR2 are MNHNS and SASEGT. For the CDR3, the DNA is TGTGCCAGCAGTGAATTGGCAGGGACGAACACTGAAGCTTTCTTT. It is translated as CASSELAGTNTEAFF.

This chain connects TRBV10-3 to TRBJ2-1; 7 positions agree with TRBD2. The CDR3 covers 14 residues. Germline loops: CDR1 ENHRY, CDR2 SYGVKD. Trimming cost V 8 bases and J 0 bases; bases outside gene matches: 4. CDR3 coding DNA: TGTGCCATCCGGGAGGAAAGCTCCTACAATGAGCAGTTCTTC. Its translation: CAIREESSYNEQFF.

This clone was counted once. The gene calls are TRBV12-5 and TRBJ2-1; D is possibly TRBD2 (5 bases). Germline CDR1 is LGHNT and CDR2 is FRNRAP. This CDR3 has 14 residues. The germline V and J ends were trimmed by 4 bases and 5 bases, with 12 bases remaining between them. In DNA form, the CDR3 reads TGTGCTAGTGGTTCTGGAGGATCGAACAATGAGCAGTTCTTC. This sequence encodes CASGSGGSNNEQFF. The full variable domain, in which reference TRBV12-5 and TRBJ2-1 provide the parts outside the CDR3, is DARVTQTPRHKVTEMGQEVTMRCQPILGHNTVFWYRQTMMQGLELLAYFRNRAPLDDSGMPKDRFSAEMPDATLATLKIQPSEPRDSAVYFCASGSGGSNNEQFFGPGTRLTVL.

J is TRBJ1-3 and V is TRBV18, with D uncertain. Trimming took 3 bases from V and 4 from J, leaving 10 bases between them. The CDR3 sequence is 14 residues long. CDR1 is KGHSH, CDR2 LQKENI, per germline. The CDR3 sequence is CASSPGSRGNTIYF. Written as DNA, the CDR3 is TGTGCCAGCTCACCGGGGTCGCGGGGAAACACCATATATTTT.

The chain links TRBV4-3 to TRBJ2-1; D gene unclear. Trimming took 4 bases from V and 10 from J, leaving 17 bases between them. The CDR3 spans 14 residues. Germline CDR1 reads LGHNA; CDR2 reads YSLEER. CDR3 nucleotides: TGCGCCAGCAGCCGGGAAGGGCCCCCCAGCGAGCAGTTCTTC. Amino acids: CASSREGPPSEQFF.

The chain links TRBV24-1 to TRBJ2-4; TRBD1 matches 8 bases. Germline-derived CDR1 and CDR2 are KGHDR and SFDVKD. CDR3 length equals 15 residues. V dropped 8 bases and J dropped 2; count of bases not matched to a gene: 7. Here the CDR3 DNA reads TGTGCCACCAAGACTACAGGGGGTACCAAAAACATTCAGTACTTC. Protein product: CATKTTGGTKNIQYF.

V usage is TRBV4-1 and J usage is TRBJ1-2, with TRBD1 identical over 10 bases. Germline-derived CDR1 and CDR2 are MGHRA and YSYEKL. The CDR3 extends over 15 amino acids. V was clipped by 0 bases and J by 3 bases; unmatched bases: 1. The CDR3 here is CASSQDGQGDYGYTF. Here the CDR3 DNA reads TGCGCCAGCAGCCAAGATGGACAGGGGGACTATGGCTACACCTTC.

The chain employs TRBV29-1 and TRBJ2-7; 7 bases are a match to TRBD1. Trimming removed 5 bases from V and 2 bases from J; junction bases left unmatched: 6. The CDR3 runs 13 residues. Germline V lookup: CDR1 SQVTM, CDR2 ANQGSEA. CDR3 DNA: TGCAGCGTTCTCTGGGACAGAACCTACGAGCAGTACTTC. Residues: CSVLWDRTYEQYF.

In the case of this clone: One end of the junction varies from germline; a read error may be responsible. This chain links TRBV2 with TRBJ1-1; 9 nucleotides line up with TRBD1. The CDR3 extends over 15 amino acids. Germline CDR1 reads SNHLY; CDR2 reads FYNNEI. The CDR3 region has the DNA TGTGCCAGCAGTATGGGACAGGGTACACTGACTGAAACTTTCTTT. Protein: CASSMGQGTLTETFF. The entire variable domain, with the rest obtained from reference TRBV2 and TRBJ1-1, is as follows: EPEVTQTPSHQVTQMGQEVILRCVPISNHLYFYWYRQILGQKVEFLVSFYNNEISEKSEIFDDQFSVERPDGSNFTLKIRSTKLEDSAMYFCASSMGQGTLTETFFGQGTRLTVV.

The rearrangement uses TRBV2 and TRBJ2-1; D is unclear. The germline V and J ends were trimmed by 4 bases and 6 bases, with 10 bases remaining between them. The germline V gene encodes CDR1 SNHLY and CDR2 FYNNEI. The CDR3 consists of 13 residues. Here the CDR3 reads CASSVGLTNEQFF. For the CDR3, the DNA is TGTGCCAGCAGTGTAGGGCTTACCAATGAGCAGTTCTTC.

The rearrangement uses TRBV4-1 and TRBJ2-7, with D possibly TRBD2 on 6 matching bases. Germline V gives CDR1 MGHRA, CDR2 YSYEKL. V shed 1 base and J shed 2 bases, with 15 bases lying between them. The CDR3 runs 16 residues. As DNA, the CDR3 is TGCGCCAGCAGCCAAGGATCCGCGGGAAGAACCTACGAGCAGTACTTC. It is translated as CASSQGSAGRTYEQYF.

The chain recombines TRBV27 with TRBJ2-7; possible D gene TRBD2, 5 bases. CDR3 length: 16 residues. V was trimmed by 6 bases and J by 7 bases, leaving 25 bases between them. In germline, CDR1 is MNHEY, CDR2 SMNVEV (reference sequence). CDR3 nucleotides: TGTGCCAGCAGGCCCGTTCCTAGGGCTGGAGGTGTGGAGCAGTACTTC. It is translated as CASRPVPRAGGVEQYF.

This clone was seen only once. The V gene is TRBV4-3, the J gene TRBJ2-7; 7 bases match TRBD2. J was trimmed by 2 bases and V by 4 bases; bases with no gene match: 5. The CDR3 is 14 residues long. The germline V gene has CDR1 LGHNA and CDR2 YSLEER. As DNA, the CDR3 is TGCGCCAGCAGCCCGGGACTAACCCCCTACGAGCAGTACTTC. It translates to CASSPGLTPYEQYF.

The CDR3 DNA reads TGTGCCAGCAGTTATCATCAGGCCTCAAATGAAAAACTGTTTTTT. Translated, it gives CASSYHQASNEKLFF. The chain links TRBV6-2 or TRBV6-3 to TRBJ1-4; D call uncertain. V was clipped by 3 bases and J by 5 bases, with 13 bases between them. The CDR3 consists of 15 residues. CDR1 is MNHEY, CDR2 SVGEGT, per germline.

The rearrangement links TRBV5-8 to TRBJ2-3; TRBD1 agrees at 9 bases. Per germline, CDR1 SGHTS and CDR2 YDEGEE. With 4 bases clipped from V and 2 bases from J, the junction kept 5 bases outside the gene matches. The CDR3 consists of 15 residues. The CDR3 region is CASSTGQGNTDTQYF. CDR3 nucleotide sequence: TGTGCCAGCAGCACGGGACAGGGTAACACAGATACGCAGTATTTT. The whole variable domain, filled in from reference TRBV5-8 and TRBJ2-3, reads EAGVTQSPTHLIKTRGQQATLRCSPISGHTSVYWYQQALGLGLQFLLWYDEGEERNRGNFPPRFSGRQFPNYSSELNVNALELEDSALYLCASSTGQGNTDTQYFGPGTRLTVL.

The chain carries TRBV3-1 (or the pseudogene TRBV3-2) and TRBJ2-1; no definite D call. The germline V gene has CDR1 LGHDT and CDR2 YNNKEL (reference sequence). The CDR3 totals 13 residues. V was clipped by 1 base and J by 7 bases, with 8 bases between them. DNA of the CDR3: TGTGCCAGCAGCCAAGTTACAAATAATGAGCAGTTCTTC. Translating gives CASSQVTNNEQFF.

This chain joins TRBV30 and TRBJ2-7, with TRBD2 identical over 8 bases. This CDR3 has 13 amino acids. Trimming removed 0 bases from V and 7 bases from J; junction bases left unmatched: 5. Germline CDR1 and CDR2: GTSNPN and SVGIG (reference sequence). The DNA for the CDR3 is TGTGCCTGGAGTGTCCAGCTAGCGGGTGAGCAGTACTTC. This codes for CAWSVQLAGEQYF.

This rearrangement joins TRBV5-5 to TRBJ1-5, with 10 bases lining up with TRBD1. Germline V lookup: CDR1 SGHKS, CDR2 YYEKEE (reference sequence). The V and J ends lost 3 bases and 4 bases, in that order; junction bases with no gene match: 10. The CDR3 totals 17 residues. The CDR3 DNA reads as TGTGCCAGCAGCTGGGACAGGGGCGTGAGGGGGAATCAGCCCCAGCATTTT. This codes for CASSWDRGVRGNQPQHF. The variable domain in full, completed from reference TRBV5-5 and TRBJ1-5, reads DAGVTQSPTHLIKTRGQQVTLRCSPISGHKSVSWYQQVLGQGPQFIFQYYEKEERGRGNFPDRFSARQFPNYSSELNVNALLLGDSALYLCASSWDRGVRGNQPQHFGDGTRLSIL.

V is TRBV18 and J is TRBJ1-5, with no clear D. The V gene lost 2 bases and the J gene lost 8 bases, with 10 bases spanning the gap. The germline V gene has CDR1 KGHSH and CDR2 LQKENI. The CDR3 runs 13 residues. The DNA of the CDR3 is TGTGCCAGCTCACCAAGGACCGCTGAGCCCCAGCATTTT. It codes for CASSPRTAEPQHF. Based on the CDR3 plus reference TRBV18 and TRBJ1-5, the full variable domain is NAGVMQNPRHLVRRRGQEARLRCSPMKGHSHVYWYRQLPEEGLKFMVYLQKENIIDESGMPKERFSAEFPKEGPSILRIQQVVRGDSAAYFCASSPRTAEPQHFGDGTRLSIL.

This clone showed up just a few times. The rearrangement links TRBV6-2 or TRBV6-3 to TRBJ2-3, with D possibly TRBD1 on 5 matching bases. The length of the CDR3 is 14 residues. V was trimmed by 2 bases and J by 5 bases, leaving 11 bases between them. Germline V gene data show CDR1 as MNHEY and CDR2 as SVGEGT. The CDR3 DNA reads TGTGCCAGCAGTTACGGACATAGAGGAGATACGCAGTATTTT. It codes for CASSYGHRGDTQYF.

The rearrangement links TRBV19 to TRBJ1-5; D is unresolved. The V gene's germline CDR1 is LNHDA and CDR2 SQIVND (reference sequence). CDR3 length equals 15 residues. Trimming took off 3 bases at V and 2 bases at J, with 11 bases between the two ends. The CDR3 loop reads CASSIPRTGNQPQHF. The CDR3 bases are TGTGCCAGTAGTATTCCCCGAACTGGCAATCAGCCCCAGCATTTT.